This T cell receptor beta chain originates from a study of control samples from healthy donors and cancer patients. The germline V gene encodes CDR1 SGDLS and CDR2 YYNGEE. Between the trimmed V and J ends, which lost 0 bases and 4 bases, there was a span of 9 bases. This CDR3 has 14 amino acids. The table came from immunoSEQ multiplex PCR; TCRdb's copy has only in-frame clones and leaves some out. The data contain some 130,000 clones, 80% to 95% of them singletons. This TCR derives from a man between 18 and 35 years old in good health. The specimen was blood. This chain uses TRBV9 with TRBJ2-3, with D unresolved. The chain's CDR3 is CASSVGRTPDTQYF. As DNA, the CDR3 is TGTGCCAGCAGCGTAGGGCGGACGCCAGATACGCAGTATTTT.